One sample yielded the 31 T cell receptor beta chains listed below, sequenced in a study of shared clonotypes between healthy human individuals. Profiled with immunoSEQ multiplex PCR; TCRdb holds only in-frame clones, not every one. The sample has over 2 million clones, just under 95% seen once. The sample consisted of naive CD4+ T cells from PBMCs. Specified subset: CD45RA+ positively selected. These receptors all come from a man aged 18 to 29 in good health. Some clones in this sample may be carry-over from other donors' samples.

The rearrangement uses TRBV7-3 and TRBJ2-1; tentative D call: TRBD1 (6 bases). Trimming removed 5 bases at V and 7 bases at J, with 15 bases between. The CDR3 has 14 residues. Germline V lookup: CDR1 SGHTA, CDR2 FQGTGA. CDR3 DNA: TGTGCCAGCAGCCCACTAGGGGGTTGGAATGAGCAGTTCTTC. This translates into CASSPLGGWNEQFF.

This sequence joins TRBV18 and TRBJ1-5, with 7 bases lining up with TRBD1. This CDR3 region has 16 residues. Per germline, CDR1 KGHSH and CDR2 LQKENI. After removal of 6 bases from V and 5 bases from J, the junction contained 13 bases not matched to a gene. The CDR3: CASSPAGGRVDQPQHF. The CDR3 DNA reads TGTGCCAGCTCCCCCGCAGGGGGGCGGGTCGATCAGCCCCAGCATTTT.

J is TRBJ1-6 and V is TRBV29-1; D ambiguous. The CDR3 spans 13 residues. The germline gives CDR1 SQVTM, CDR2 ANQGSEA. Between the trimmed V and J ends, which lost 4 bases and 7 bases, there was a span of 11 bases. CDR3 bases: TGCAGCGTTGCACGCGGGAGGAATTCACCCCTCCACTTT. It specifies CSVARGRNSPLHF.

The CDR3 DNA sequence: TGTGCCAGCAGCTTAGTGATCCGTAACACTGAAGCTTTCTTT. It codes for CASSLVIRNTEAFF. V gene TRBV11-1 combines with J gene TRBJ1-1; no firm D call. V lost 1 base and J lost 2, with 8 bases in between. This CDR3 region has 14 residues. CDR1 and CDR2 from the germline V gene are SGHAT and FQDESV (reference sequence).

This rearrangement joins TRBV5-4 to TRBJ2-1; D is uncertain. This CDR3 has 13 residues. Germline assignment: CDR1 SGHNT and CDR2 YYREEE (reference sequence). The V end lost 3 bases, the J end lost 9 bases, and 13 bases lay between the germline ends. CDR3 amino acids: CASSYGSPGEQFF. The CDR3 DNA follows: TGTGCCAGCAGCTACGGGTCTCCGGGTGAGCAGTTCTTC.

The chain joins TRBV4-1 to TRBJ1-3; 7 bases agree with TRBD1. Germline loops: CDR1 MGHRA, CDR2 YSYEKL. The V and J ends lost 2 bases and 9 bases, in that order; junction bases with no gene match: 16. The CDR3 has 17 amino acids. The CDR3 spells CASSQITRRDRDGTIYF. CDR3 nucleotide sequence: TGCGCCAGCAGCCAAATAACCAGACGAGACAGGGACGGCACCATATATTTT.

This rearrangement joins TRBV5-4 to TRBJ2-3; the match to TRBD1 covers 10 bases. V trimming: 4 bases; J trimming: 4 bases; junction bases outside the gene matches: 9. The germline V gene has CDR1 SGHNT and CDR2 YYREEE (reference sequence). The CDR3 is 16 residues long. The CDR3 DNA reads as TGTGCCAGCAGCCCGGCGGCGGACAGGGGGGCAGATACGCAGTATTTT. Residues: CASSPAADRGADTQYF.

The CDR3 bases are TGTGCCAGCAGCCCAACGATCACAGATACGCAGTATTTT. The encoded protein is CASSPTITDTQYF. J is TRBJ2-3 and V is TRBV14; D unclear. Deletions cut 4 bases from V and 2 bases from J, with 7 bases between. This CDR3 has 13 residues. Germline assignment: CDR1 SGHDN and CDR2 FVKESK.

This chain uses TRBV7-9 with TRBJ1-2, with 11 bases fitting TRBD1. V shed 4 bases and J 7 bases; nucleotides not matched to a gene: 8. Germline V lookup: CDR1 SEHNR, CDR2 FQNEAQ (reference sequence). The CDR3 covers 15 residues. The DNA for the CDR3 is TGTGCCAGCAGCTCCGCGGACAGGGGGCTTGGTGGCTACACCTTC. Its protein product is CASSSADRGLGGYTF.

The chain employs TRBV7-3 and TRBJ2-5; D remains ambiguous. The CDR3 is made up of 13 amino acids. The V gene's germline CDR1 is SGHTA and CDR2 FQGTGA. V was cut by 5 bases and J by 7 bases, with 14 bases left in between. In DNA form, the CDR3 reads TGTGCCAGCAGCCAGAATTACCTGGGGACCCAGTACTTC. It yields the protein CASSQNYLGTQYF.

This clone was recorded a few times. This chain connects TRBV7-8 to TRBJ1-1; D is possibly TRBD1 (6 bases). CDR3 length: 14 residues. Between the trimmed V and J ends, which lost 4 bases and 4 bases, there was a span of 13 bases. The V gene's germline CDR1 is SGHVS and CDR2 FQNEAQ. CDR3 coding DNA: TGTGCCAGCAGCTCAGAGACAGGAGCCACTGAAGCTTTCTTT. This encodes CASSSETGATEAFF.

This clone was recorded once. The V gene is TRBV25-1, the J gene TRBJ2-7, with 8 bases that match TRBD1. This CDR3 region has 13 residues. Germline CDR1 reads MGHDK; CDR2 reads SYGVNS. The junction had 4 bases not matched to a gene; V was cut back by 6 bases and J by 3 bases. The CDR3 loop reads CASRDRVDYEQYF. CDR3 coding DNA: TGTGCCAGCAGGGACAGGGTGGACTACGAGCAGTACTTC.

This clone was found a few times. This rearrangement joins TRBV18 to TRBJ2-1, with 7 nucleotides matching TRBD1. With V trimmed by 4 bases and J by 1 base, 4 bases remained unmatched. Per the germline V gene, CDR1 is KGHSH and CDR2 is LQKENI. The CDR3 has 15 amino acids. The DNA for the CDR3 is TGTGCCAGCTCACTGACAGGGCTATCCTACAATGAGCAGTTCTTC. Encoded protein: CASSLTGLSYNEQFF.

V is TRBV11-2 and J is TRBJ2-3; D is ambiguous. V lost 5 bases and J 0 bases, leaving 9 bases between the germline ends. CDR1 is SGHAT, CDR2 FQNNGV, per germline. The CDR3 has 14 residues. The CDR3 loop is CASSAQVSTDTQYF. The CDR3, as DNA: TGTGCCAGCAGCGCCCAGGTCAGCACAGATACGCAGTATTTT.

The CDR3, as DNA: TGTGCCAGCAGCAAGGCCCCTTTCTATGGCTACACCTTC. Amino acids: CASSKAPFYGYTF. The V and J genes are TRBV9 and TRBJ1-2; D ambiguous. CDR3 length: 13 amino acids. From germline, CDR1 is SGDLS and CDR2 YYNGEE. Trimming removed 4 bases at V and 4 bases at J, with 11 bases between.

Points on this clone: This same CDR3 is encoded by further DNA sequences in the sample. J is TRBJ1-2 and V is TRBV28; maybe TRBD1 (6 bases). CDR3 length: 13 residues. The V gene's germline CDR1 is MDHEN and CDR2 SYDVKM. V lost 5 bases to trimming and J lost 5 bases, with 12 bases between them. CDR3 sequence reads: CASSRGQGYGYTF. Written as DNA, the CDR3 is TGTGCCAGCAGTCGCGGGCAGGGGTATGGCTACACCTTC.

This chain connects TRBV6-5 to TRBJ1-1; D might be TRBD1 (5 bases). The V gene's germline CDR1 is MNHEY and CDR2 SVGAGI. The CDR3 sequence is 14 residues long. Trimming took off 6 bases at V and 1 base at J, with 12 bases between the two ends. Here the CDR3 reads CASRPGTGNTEAFF. CDR3 in DNA: TGTGCCAGCAGGCCCGGGACGGGGAACACTGAAGCTTTCTTT.

The rearrangement links TRBV12-5 to TRBJ2-7, with 9 bases matching TRBD2. V was pared by 6 bases and J by 5 bases, with 11 bases of the junction left unmatched. This CDR3 has 15 amino acids. CDR1 LGHNT and CDR2 FRNRAP come from the germline V gene. The CDR3: CASGSTGLAGNEQYF. Here the CDR3 DNA reads TGTGCTAGTGGATCCACGGGACTAGCCGGGAACGAGCAGTACTTC.

As for this clone: The identical CDR3 is also encoded by other nucleotide sequences in the sample. The CDR3 bases are TGCAGCGCAGGGACCGACTATGGCTACACCTTC. Translated, it gives CSAGTDYGYTF. The rearrangement uses TRBV29-1 and TRBJ1-2; possible D gene TRBD1, 5 bases. The ends were cut back, 7 bases at V and 3 bases at J, with 9 bases in the middle. CDR3 length: 11 residues. Germline lookup yields CDR1 SQVTM and CDR2 ANQGSEA.

The J gene is TRBJ2-3, the V gene TRBV7-3; the match to TRBD2 covers 9 bases. The CDR3 spans 16 residues. Germline CDR1 SGHTA, CDR2 FQGTGA. V trimming: 4 bases; J trimming: 6 bases; junction bases outside the gene matches: 11. The CDR3, as DNA: TGTGCCAGCAGCTCCCGACATAGCCTAGCGGGGGATACGCAGTATTTT. It yields the protein CASSSRHSLAGDTQYF.

The genes are TRBV18 and TRBJ1-5; tentatively, D is TRBD1 (6 bases). Germline assignment: CDR1 KGHSH and CDR2 LQKENI. The CDR3 sequence is 13 residues long. The V and J ends lost 5 bases and 5 bases respectively, with 10 bases between them. In nucleotides, the CDR3 is TGTGCCAGCTCAACAGGGATGGATCAGCCCCAGCATTTT. Translating gives CASSTGMDQPQHF.

The chain combines TRBV5-1 with TRBJ2-7, with a possible D match to TRBD1 (6 bases). Germline CDR1 is SGHRS and CDR2 is YFSETQ. Trimming removed 3 bases at V and 9 bases at J, with 13 bases between. The CDR3 spans 12 residues. Here the CDR3 reads CASSWAGAAQYF. CDR3 bases: TGCGCCAGCAGCTGGGCAGGGGCCGCGCAGTACTTC. Together with reference TRBV5-1 and TRBJ2-7, the CDR3 gives the full variable domain: KAGVTQTPRYLIKTRGQQVTLSCSPISGHRSVSWYQQTPGQGLQFLFEYFSETQRNKGNFPGRFSGRQFSNSRSEMNVSTLELGDSALYLCASSWAGAAQYFGPGTRLTVT.

The rearrangement links TRBV19 to TRBJ1-1, with D maybe TRBD1 (5 bases). From germline, CDR1 is LNHDA and CDR2 SQIVND (reference sequence). The CDR3 runs 14 residues. Trimming cost V 3 bases and J 11 bases, with 19 bases left between them. The CDR3 is CASSIPSQPGRAFF. The CDR3 nucleotides read TGTGCCAGTAGTATTCCCTCACAGCCGGGGCGGGCTTTCTTT.

This chain joins TRBV25-1 and TRBJ2-7; no firm D call. V lost 2 bases and J 2 bases, leaving 10 bases between the germline ends. The CDR3 has 14 residues. CDR1 MGHDK and CDR2 SYGVNS come from the germline V gene. The CDR3 here is CASSEPGSAYEQYF. CDR3 in DNA: TGTGCCAGCAGTGAACCAGGCTCAGCCTACGAGCAGTACTTC.

V gene TRBV4-1 combines with J gene TRBJ2-1; TRBD2 might be the D (6 bases). Trimming left V 0 bases short and J 8 bases short, with 8 bases between. Germline V gives CDR1 MGHRA, CDR2 YSYEKL. This CDR3 has 13 amino acids. The CDR3 DNA is TGCGCCAGCAGCCAAGATTGGGGGGATGAGCAGTTCTTC. Translating it yields CASSQDWGDEQFF.

J is TRBJ1-5 and V is TRBV28, with D perhaps TRBD1 (5 bases). Per the germline V gene, CDR1 is MDHEN and CDR2 is SYDVKM. V was cut by 3 bases and J by 12 bases, with 21 bases left in between. The CDR3 runs to 15 residues. CDR3 sequence: CASSFNGDLSRVQHF. The CDR3 nucleotides are TGTGCCAGCAGTTTTAATGGGGACCTATCGAGGGTCCAGCATTTT.

This rearrangement joins TRBV7-9 to TRBJ2-3, with D tentatively TRBD2 (6 bases). Germline CDR1 SEHNR, CDR2 FQNEAQ (reference sequence). This CDR3 contains 12 residues. Trimming left V 7 bases short and J 8 bases short, with 13 bases between. The CDR3 is CASNSDGSTQYF. The CDR3 DNA is TGTGCCAGCAATTCGGACGGGAGTACGCAGTATTTT.

This chain joins TRBV11-2 and TRBJ1-4; TRBD1 agrees at 9 bases. The germline V gene has CDR1 SGHAT and CDR2 FQNNGV. The CDR3 sequence is 15 residues long. The trim removed 0 bases at V and 8 bases at J, leaving 4 bases unmatched. The CDR3 protein is CASSLEGTGNEKLFF. DNA for the CDR3: TGTGCCAGCAGCTTAGAGGGGACAGGGAACGAAAAACTGTTTTTT.

The chain joins TRBV5-1 to TRBJ2-5, with D uncertain. The V end was cut by 4 bases, the J end by 5 bases, with 15 bases between. CDR3 length: 14 amino acids. The germline V gene has CDR1 SGHRS and CDR2 YFSETQ. This CDR3 reads CASSPGHGMETQYF. The CDR3 nucleotides read TGCGCCAGCAGCCCGGGCCATGGGATGGAGACCCAGTACTTC.

The J gene is TRBJ1-1, the V gene TRBV6-4; D remains ambiguous. Deletions cut 2 bases from V and 4 bases from J, with 8 bases between. The V gene's germline CDR1 is MRHNA and CDR2 SNTAGT. This CDR3 comprises 13 residues. The CDR3 is CASSDQRGTEAFF. In DNA, the CDR3 is TGTGCCAGCAGTGACCAGCGAGGCACTGAAGCTTTCTTT.

V gene TRBV9 combines with J gene TRBJ2-3; 12 bases fit TRBD1. The length of the CDR3 is 16 residues. Losses at the gene ends were 4 bases for V and 3 bases for J; bases not matched to a gene: 6. Per germline, CDR1 SGDLS and CDR2 YYNGEE. CDR3 sequence reads: CASSPQGQGATDTQYF. In DNA, the CDR3 is TGTGCCAGCAGCCCCCAGGGACAGGGGGCAACAGATACGCAGTATTTT.